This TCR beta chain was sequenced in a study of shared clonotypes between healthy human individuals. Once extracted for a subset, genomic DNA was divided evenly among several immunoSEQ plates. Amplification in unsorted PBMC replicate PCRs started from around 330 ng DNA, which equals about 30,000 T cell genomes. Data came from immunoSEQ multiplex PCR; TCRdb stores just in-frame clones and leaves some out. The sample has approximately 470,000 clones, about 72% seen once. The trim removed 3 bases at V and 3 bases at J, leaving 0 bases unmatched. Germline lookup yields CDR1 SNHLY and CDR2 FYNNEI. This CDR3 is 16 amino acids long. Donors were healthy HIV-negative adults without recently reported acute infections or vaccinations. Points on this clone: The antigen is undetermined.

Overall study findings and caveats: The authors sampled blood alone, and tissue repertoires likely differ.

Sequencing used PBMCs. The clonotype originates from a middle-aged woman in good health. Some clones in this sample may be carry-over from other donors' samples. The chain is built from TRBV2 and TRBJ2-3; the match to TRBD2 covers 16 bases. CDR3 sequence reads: CASSEGLAGGTDTQYF. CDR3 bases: TGTGCCAGCAGTGAGGGACTAGCGGGGGGGACAGATACGCAGTATTTT.